These T cell receptor beta chains were read from a single sample in a study of T cells in severe cutaneous drug reactions. One entry per CDR3 protein, without DNA, is what TCRdb gives after re-calling the multiplex PCR reads. This sample's table reports about 10,000 distinct CDR3 sequences. Sequences were obtained from cells from a skin blister. These TCRs come from a human donor with Stevens-Johnson syndrome, a severe cutaneous drug reaction. Both conserved end residues are part of each CDR3. The order of the fields is J gene, clone size, V gene, CDR3 protein. Part of the rows lack a size; the others show once, few, many or a class for expanded clones.

TRBJ2-7 | . | TRBV20-1 | CSARGQSGIYEQYF
TRBJ2-2 | . | TRBV29-1 | CSVVRDNTGELFF
TRBJ2-1 | . | TRBV13 | CASSFRLAGSNEQFF
TRBJ2-1 | medium-sized | TRBV20-1 | CSARPFPGLAGITSYNEQFF
TRBJ2-1 | . | TRBV20-1 | CSAKSGLVRSYNEQFF
TRBJ2-3 | . | TRBV20-1 | CSARTGTDTQYF
TRBJ1-2 | . | TRBV20-1 | CSAQDVSGYTF
TRBJ2-7 | . | TRBV19 | CASSPSVGDFYEQYF
TRBJ1-2 | . | TRBV29-1 | CSLGTGGSYGYTF
TRBJ2-3 | . | TRBV20-1 | CSARLAGRADTQYF
TRBJ1-1 | . | TRBV29-1 | CSVEGNTEAFF
TRBJ2-1 | . | TRBV20-1 | CSAVKGEVHEQFF
TRBJ2-5 | . | TRBV29-1 | CSAKALLGTQYF